This is a list of T cell receptor beta chains from one sample in a study of chemoradiotherapy in HPV16-positive cancers. Assay used: immunoSEQ multiplex PCR; TCRdb lists only in-frame clones, some missing. The sample includes about 15,000 clones, roughly 74% of them seen just once. This material was acquired from a patient who underwent chemoradiotherapy. The receptor set was obtained from a human donor with HPV-associated anogenital cancer. Both conserved end residues are trimmed from each CDR3.

V gene | CDR3 protein
TRBV30 | AWFPRDRGQETQY
TRBV14 | ASSQDPRYSYNEQF
TRBV6-6 | ASRGTGNQPQH
TRBV25-1 | ASSEVGRAGEQY
TRBV11-3 | ASSPGWTGLRETQY
TRBV11-2 | ASSWGTSGQETQY
TRBV9 | ASSATGFGELF
TRBV5-8 | ASSLWGGSYEQY
TRBV7-8 | ASSPARGGTASFAYGYT
TRBV7-6 | ASSLQVGQNYEQY
TRBV18 | ASSLKGEKLF
TRBV27 | ASSRFGTDGNTIY
TRBV5-1 | ASSWGTGSSGYT
TRBV19 | ASRSGGANNEKLF
TRBV5-1 | ASSLNPGNNQPQH
TRBV11-2 | ASSEQGLHEQY
TRBV14 | ASSQDFADRPREQY
TRBV25-1 | ASSPRNRGVYNEQF
TRBV4-2 | ASSRRSGTQRTTEAF
TRBV18 | ASSPEDTQPQH
TRBV5-4 | ASSLGLREHGYEQY
TRBV5-5 | ASSLGASDLYEQY
TRBV7-8 | ASSPPRRLRGEDDNEQF
TRBV4-1 | ASSATGTGDEKLF
TRBV2 | ASSPRQGGTDTQY
TRBV2 | ASILGQGKLF
TRBV5-1 | ASSSGTSLYEQY
TRBV6-6 | ASSYDIRDRGEKLF
TRBV19 | ASSTGGGYEQY
TRBV7-8 | ASSLAGTRWKLTGELF
TRBV6-5 | ASSGQPNQPQH